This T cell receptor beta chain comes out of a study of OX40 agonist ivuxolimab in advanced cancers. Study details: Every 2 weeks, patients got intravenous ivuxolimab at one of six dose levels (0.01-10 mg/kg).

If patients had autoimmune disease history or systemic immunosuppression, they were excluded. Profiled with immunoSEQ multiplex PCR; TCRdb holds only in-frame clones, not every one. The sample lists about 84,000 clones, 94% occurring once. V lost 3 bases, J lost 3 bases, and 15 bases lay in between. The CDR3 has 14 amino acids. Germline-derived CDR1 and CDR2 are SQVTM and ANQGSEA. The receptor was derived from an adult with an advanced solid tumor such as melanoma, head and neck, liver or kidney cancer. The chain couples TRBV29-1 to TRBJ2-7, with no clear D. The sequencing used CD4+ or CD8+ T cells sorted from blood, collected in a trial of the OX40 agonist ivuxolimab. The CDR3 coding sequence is TGCAGCGTTGATGCTCTGGGTAGGTACTACGAGCAGTACTTC. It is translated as CSVDALGRYYEQYF.